The 11 T cell receptor beta chains below come from one sample, sequenced in a study of blood T cell repertoires in COVID-19. Data came from immunoSEQ multiplex PCR; TCRdb stores just in-frame clones and leaves some out. The sample contains over 130,000 clones, about 88% of which appear only once. The source material was peripheral blood. These receptors were taken from a human donor in a cohort sampled during active COVID-19.

The rearrangement links TRBV9 to TRBJ1-1; D might be TRBD1 (6 bases). The CDR3 covers 14 residues. CDR1 is SGDLS, CDR2 YYNGEE, per germline. Trimming stripped 0 bases from V and 4 bases from J, with 10 bases between. CDR3 loop: CASSVGGLGTEAFF. The CDR3 coding sequence is TGTGCCAGCAGCGTAGGGGGGCTTGGCACTGAAGCTTTCTTT.

The rearrangement joins TRBV5-5 to TRBJ1-2; 7 positions agree with TRBD1. The CDR3 contains 13 residues. V trimming: 4 bases; J trimming: 2 bases; junction bases outside the gene matches: 2. Germline assignment: CDR1 SGHKS and CDR2 YYEKEE (reference sequence). The CDR3 protein is CASSLGQNYGYTF. DNA for the CDR3: TGTGCCAGCAGCCTGGGACAGAACTATGGCTACACCTTC.

This clone was seen just once. The chain recombines TRBV2 with TRBJ2-1; 8 positions match TRBD2. The CDR3 sequence is 15 residues long. Unmatched junction bases numbered 8, after V lost 7 bases and J lost 3 bases. The V gene's germline CDR1 is SNHLY and CDR2 FYNNEI. CDR3 region: CASKGGRSDYNEQFF. The DNA of the CDR3 is TGTGCCAGCAAGGGCGGGAGGAGCGACTACAATGAGCAGTTCTTC.

This clone has a handful of counts. This rearrangement joins TRBV29-1 to TRBJ2-7; D unresolved. Between the trimmed V and J ends, which lost 3 bases and 0 bases, there was a span of 12 bases. The CDR3 runs to 14 residues. Germline CDR1 and CDR2: SQVTM and ANQGSEA. The CDR3 loop reads CSVDGHPVSYEQYF. For the CDR3, the DNA is TGCAGCGTTGATGGGCACCCGGTCTCCTACGAGCAGTACTTC.

The chain links TRBV27 to TRBJ1-2; 9 bases are a match to TRBD1. The V gene end was trimmed by 5 bases and the J gene end by 6 bases; junction bases not matched to a gene: 10. The CDR3 runs 15 residues. CDR1 is MNHEY, CDR2 SMNVEV, per germline (reference sequence). The CDR3 loop reads CASSLPGQGWDGYTF. Here the CDR3 DNA reads TGTGCCAGCAGTCTTCCGGGACAGGGATGGGATGGCTACACCTTC.

V is TRBV15 and J is TRBJ1-4; 7 bases agree with TRBD1. CDR1 LNHNV and CDR2 YYDKDF come from the germline V gene (reference sequence). V was pared by 3 bases and J by 8 bases, with 3 bases of the junction left unmatched. The CDR3 is 13 residues long. CDR3 coding DNA: TGTGCCACCAGCAGGACAGGGAGGGAAAAACTGTTTTTT. Its translation: CATSRTGREKLFF.

In its sample, this clone was seen a few times. This chain uses TRBV5-1 with TRBJ1-1, with TRBD1 identical over 11 bases. Germline values: CDR1 SGHRS, CDR2 YFSETQ. The CDR3 totals 13 residues. V was pared by 6 bases and J by 5 bases, with 3 bases of the junction left unmatched. CDR3 sequence (DNA): TGCGCCAGCATAGGACAGGGGGCGACTGAAGCTTTCTTT. This translates into CASIGQGATEAFF.

The V gene is TRBV4-1, the J gene TRBJ2-3; maybe TRBD2 (6 bases). This CDR3 is 14 amino acids long. Trimming stripped 3 bases from V and 5 bases from J, with 12 bases between. The germline V gene has CDR1 MGHRA and CDR2 YSYEKL. The CDR3 bases are TGCGCCAGCAGCCAGGGCGGGATGGTAGATACGCAGTATTTT. This encodes CASSQGGMVDTQYF.

The chain's CDR3 is CSVKTSGRAREQYF. The DNA of the CDR3 is TGCAGCGTTAAGACTAGCGGGAGGGCCAGAGAGCAGTACTTC. V is TRBV29-1 and J is TRBJ2-7, with 14 bases aligning to TRBD2. The V and J ends lost 5 bases and 7 bases, in that order; junction bases with no gene match: 7. This CDR3 is built from 14 residues. The germline V gene encodes CDR1 SQVTM and CDR2 ANQGSEA.

The chain links TRBV6-2 or TRBV6-3 to TRBJ2-1, with D possibly matching TRBD1 (6 bases). Trimming took 2 bases from V and 4 from J, leaving 15 bases between them. There are 16 residues in the CDR3. Germline CDR1 and CDR2: MNHEY and SVGEGT. CDR3 in amino acids: CASSYPQGTGYNEQFF. Written as DNA, the CDR3 is TGTGCCAGCAGTTACCCTCAGGGGACGGGATACAATGAGCAGTTCTTC.

DNA of the CDR3: TGCGCCAGCAGCTTGGTACCGGGAAGGGCCACTGAAGCTTTCTTT. This gives the protein CASSLVPGRATEAFF. V is TRBV5-1 and J is TRBJ1-1; D gene uncertain. Between the trimmed V and J ends, which lost 0 bases and 4 bases, there was a span of 13 bases. The CDR3 extends over 15 amino acids. The germline gives CDR1 SGHRS, CDR2 YFSETQ.